This T cell receptor (beta chain) appears in the sequencing data of a study of T cells in tumors after PD-1 blockade. Study-level information: Blood samples averaged around 100,000 templates (range about 24,679-260,000) and more than 35,000 unique clonotypes.

TCRdb's table, derived via immunoSEQ multiplex PCR, lists solely in-frame clones and lacks some. Among about 20,000 clones, approximately 78% were seen once, and the ten largest hold roughly 25%. The sample here was PBMCs, taken before anti-PD-1 treatment. The receptor was isolated from a human donor with basal cell carcinoma.

CDR3 protein: CATSSGGSNEKLFF. CDR3 DNA sequence: TGTGCCACCAGCAGCGGCGGGAGTAATGAAAAACTGTTTTTT. The gene calls are TRBV15 and TRBJ1-4; the D is unclear. CDR3 length: 14 residues. Per germline, CDR1 LNHNV and CDR2 YYDKDF (reference sequence). V was clipped by 3 bases and J by 4 bases, with 9 bases between them.